This T cell receptor beta chain is drawn from a study of T cells in localized non-small cell lung cancer. Overall study findings and caveats: When the top 100 tumor clones were examined, a median around 50 of them also appeared in the adjacent lung, which was paired and uninvolved. The greatest T cell clonality was found in uninvolved adjacent lung (higher than in tumor). A single tumor region was sequenced, leaving heterogeneity possible. Blood T cell density predicted longer survival; adjacent-lung clonality, shorter.

V lost 3 bases, J lost 6 bases, and 4 bases stayed unmatched. Germline lookup yields CDR1 MGHDK and CDR2 SYGVNS. This CDR3 comprises 13 residues. Details on this clone: Its specificity is not known.

Repertoires were generated with immunoSEQ multiplex PCR, while TCRdb's copy carries only in-frame clones and drops some. This sample has about 43,000 clones; around nine tenths occur once, and the top ten carry 8% to 11%. The V gene is TRBV25-1, the J gene TRBJ1-1; TRBD1 aligns across 7 bases. This sample comprised PBMCs, obtained before any cancer treatment. The receptor was derived from a woman aged 40 to 75 with stage II lung adenocarcinoma. CDR3 in amino acids: CASSDQGEAEAFF. The CDR3 region has the DNA TGTGCCAGCAGTGATCAGGGGGAAGCTGAAGCTTTCTTT.